Shown below are 12 T cell receptor beta chains from a single sample sequenced in a study of T cells in women clearing cervical HPV infection. The repertoire was sequenced with immunoSEQ multiplex PCR; TCRdb's copy has only in-frame clones and lacks some. The listing contains around 17,000 clones. The sample was blood buffy coat. All receptors come from a woman between 18 and 75 years old with a cervical HPV16 infection that either progressed to CIN3+ or cleared (not recorded which).

About this clone itself: The sequenced fragment ends 3 residues before the CDR3 boundary, so the rest is inferred from the germline J gene. The chain employs TRBV5-6 and TRBJ1-5, with D uncertain. The CDR3 is made up of 15 amino acids. Germline V gene lookup returns CDR1 SGHDT and CDR2 YYEEEE. Trimming pared 4 bases from V and 0 bases from J, leaving 11 bases between. The DNA read from the CDR3 is TGTGCCAGCAGCCTAAAGAGCATTAGCAATCAGCCC. Translating it yields CASSLKSISNQP. The whole CDR3 reads CASSLKSISNQPQHF.

Concerning this clone: The CDR3 extends 3 residues past the end of the read, so its final part is completed from the germline J gene. The chain combines TRBV28 with TRBJ2-1; D is perhaps TRBD2 (6 bases). The CDR3 runs to 14 residues. Germline values: CDR1 MDHEN, CDR2 SYDVKM. V dropped 7 bases and J dropped 6 bases, with 16 bases sitting between them. CDR3 DNA (partial): TGTGCCAGCACGACTAGTCCCTTGGGCAATGAG. This gives the protein CASTTSPLGNE. The complete CDR3 sequence is CASTTSPLGNEQFF.

The CDR3 bases that were read are TGTGCCAGTAGTCCCAGGACCTACAATGAG. It is translated as CASSPRTYNE. The whole CDR3 sequence reads CASSPRTYNEQFF. V is TRBV19 and J is TRBJ2-1; D is unresolved. The CDR3 extends 3 residues past the end of the read, so its final part is completed from the germline J gene. This CDR3 contains 13 residues. From germline, CDR1 is LNHDA and CDR2 SQIVND (reference sequence). Trimming pared 5 bases from V and 2 bases from J, leaving 7 bases between.

Note on this clone: The same CDR3 can be traced to other DNA sequences in this sample. CDR3 DNA (partial): TGTGCCAGCAGCGTAGGACTAGCGGGGGGCACAGATACG. It translates to CASSVGLAGGTDT. The full-length CDR3 reads as CASSVGLAGGTDTQYF. The chain recombines TRBV9 with TRBJ2-3; 12 bases fit TRBD2. The CDR3 end falls 3 residues outside the read, so it is completed with the germline J gene. CDR1 is SGDLS and CDR2 is YYNGEE in the germline V gene. The CDR3 spans 16 residues. The trim removed 0 bases at V and 1 base at J, leaving 0 bases unmatched.

Note on this clone: The read gets to within 3 residues of the CDR3 end, and the germline J gene fills in the rest. The J gene is TRBJ2-1, the V gene TRBV20-1; TRBD2 might be the D (6 bases). The CDR3 is 15 amino acids. With 0 bases removed from V and 5 bases from J, the gap between germline ends came to 14 bases. Germline CDR1 DFQATT, CDR2 SNEGSKA (reference sequence). The CDR3 is CSARDLASWDNEQFF. The sequenced CDR3 bases are TGCAGTGCTAGAGATCTAGCGTCTTGGGACAATGAG.

Worth noting for this clone: The CDR3 end lies 3 residues beyond the end of the read and is filled in from the germline J gene. The chain joins TRBV18 to TRBJ1-5; 7 positions match TRBD1. The CDR3 length is 15 residues. Germline V lookup: CDR1 KGHSH, CDR2 LQKENI. The junction had 6 bases not matched to a gene; V was cut back by 1 base and J by 6 bases. The chain's CDR3 is CASSPQGARSQPQHF. The covered CDR3 bases are TGTGCCAGCTCACCACAGGGGGCTAGGAGTCAGCCC.

This clone is deemed medium-sized by its frequency. The read ends 3 residues before the CDR3 terminus; that terminus is restored from the germline J gene. The chain joins TRBV19 to TRBJ2-3; D is possibly TRBD2 (5 bases). Germline V gene data show CDR1 as LNHDA and CDR2 as SQIVND (reference sequence). This CDR3 comprises 15 residues. V was cut by 4 bases and J by 0 bases, with 11 bases left in between. The sequenced CDR3 bases are TGTGCCAGTAGTACGTCCCCGGGGAGCACAGATACG. Residues: CASSTSPGSTDT. The complete CDR3 reads CASSTSPGSTDTQYF.

Worth noting for this clone: The observed sequence ends 3 residues before the CDR3 terminus, with the missing tail filled in from the germline J gene. The V gene is TRBV7-7, the J gene TRBJ2-5; D remains ambiguous. Germline CDR1 and CDR2: SSHAT and FNYEAQ (reference sequence). V was trimmed by 4 bases and J by 5 bases, leaving 14 bases between them. This CDR3 comprises 14 residues. The CDR3 spells CASSSGSRRETQYF. The part of the CDR3 DNA that was read is TGTGCCAGCAGCTCCGGGTCTCGGCGGGAGACC.

Points on this clone: The read stops 3 residues short of the end of the CDR3; the missing end is completed from the germline J gene. This chain uses TRBV6-2 or TRBV6-3 with TRBJ1-2, with D perhaps matching TRBD1 (6 bases). The germline V and J ends were trimmed by 6 bases and 5 bases, with 13 bases remaining between them. CDR1 and CDR2 from the germline V gene are MNHEY and SVGEGT. This CDR3 has 13 amino acids. This chain's CDR3 is CASRTGVQYGYTF. The sequenced part of the CDR3 DNA is TGTGCCAGCAGGACAGGAGTTCAATATGGC.

Regarding this clone: From the germline J gene comes the end of the CDR3, since the read stops 3 residues before it. The V and J genes are TRBV7-6 and TRBJ1-1, with D unclear. This CDR3 has 15 amino acids. Germline V gives CDR1 SGHVS, CDR2 FNYEAQ. Trimming removed 1 base from V and 1 base from J, with 10 bases in between. The sequenced CDR3 bases are TGTGCCAGCAGCTTAGAGGCCAGTCCGAACACTGAA. The encoded protein is CASSLEASPNTE. The whole CDR3 reads CASSLEASPNTEAFF.

According to its frequency, this clone is medium-sized. The read terminates 3 residues before the CDR3 end, so the remaining end is supplied by the germline J gene. The V and J genes are TRBV6-2 or TRBV6-3 and TRBJ1-5, with D possibly matching TRBD1 (6 bases). V was clipped by 5 bases and J by 1 base, with 18 bases between them. The CDR3 is made up of 17 amino acids. Germline values: CDR1 MNHEY, CDR2 SVGEGT. Partial CDR3 DNA: TGTGCCAGCAGTCCACTACGGACAGCATCCAGCAATCAGCCC. It codes for CASSPLRTASSNQP. The whole CDR3 protein is CASSPLRTASSNQPQHF.

A remark on this clone: The read terminates 3 residues ahead of where the CDR3 ends, so the germline J gene completes it. The rearrangement uses TRBV5-1 and TRBJ2-1; D call uncertain. The V gene's germline CDR1 is SGHRS and CDR2 YFSETQ. Trimming took 1 base from V and 4 from J, leaving 6 bases between them. The CDR3 runs 13 residues. This chain's CDR3 is CASSLNSYNEQFF. CDR3 DNA, as far as it was read: TGCGCCAGCAGCTTGAACTCGTACAATGAG.